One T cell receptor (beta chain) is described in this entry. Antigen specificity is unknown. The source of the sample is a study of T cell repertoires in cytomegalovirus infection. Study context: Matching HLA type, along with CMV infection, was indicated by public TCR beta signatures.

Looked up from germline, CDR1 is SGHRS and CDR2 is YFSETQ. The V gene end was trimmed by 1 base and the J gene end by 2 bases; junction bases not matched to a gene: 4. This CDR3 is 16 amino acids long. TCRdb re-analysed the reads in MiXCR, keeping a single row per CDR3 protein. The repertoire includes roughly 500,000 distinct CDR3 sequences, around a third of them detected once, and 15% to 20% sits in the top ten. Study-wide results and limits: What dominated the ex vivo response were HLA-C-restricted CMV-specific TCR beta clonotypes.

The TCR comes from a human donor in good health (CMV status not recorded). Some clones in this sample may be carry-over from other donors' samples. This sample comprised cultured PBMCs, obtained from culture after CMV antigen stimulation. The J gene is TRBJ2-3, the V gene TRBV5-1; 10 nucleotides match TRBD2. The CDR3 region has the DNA TGCGCCAGCAGCTTGTTTGGACTAGCGGACACAGATACGCAGTATTTT. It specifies CASSLFGLADTDTQYF.